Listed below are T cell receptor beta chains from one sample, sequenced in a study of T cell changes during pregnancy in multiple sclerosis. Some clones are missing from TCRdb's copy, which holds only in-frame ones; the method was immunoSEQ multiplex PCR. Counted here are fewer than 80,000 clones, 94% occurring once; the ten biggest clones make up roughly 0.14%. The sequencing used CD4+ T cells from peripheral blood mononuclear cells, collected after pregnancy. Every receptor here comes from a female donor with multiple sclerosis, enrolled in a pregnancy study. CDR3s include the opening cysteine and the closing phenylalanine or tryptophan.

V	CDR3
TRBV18	CASSPGGTGDYGYTF
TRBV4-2	CASSQNPGQGVGEQFF
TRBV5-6	CASQGQLAYNEQFF
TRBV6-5	CASSYIQSNTEAFF
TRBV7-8	CASSFTGTFNEQFF
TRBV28	CASSPPRVTQYF
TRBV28	CASTPGGNNQPQHF
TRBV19	CASRDRDEQYF
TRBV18	CASSPLEGYLSNEQFF
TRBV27	CASSTRSNQPQHF